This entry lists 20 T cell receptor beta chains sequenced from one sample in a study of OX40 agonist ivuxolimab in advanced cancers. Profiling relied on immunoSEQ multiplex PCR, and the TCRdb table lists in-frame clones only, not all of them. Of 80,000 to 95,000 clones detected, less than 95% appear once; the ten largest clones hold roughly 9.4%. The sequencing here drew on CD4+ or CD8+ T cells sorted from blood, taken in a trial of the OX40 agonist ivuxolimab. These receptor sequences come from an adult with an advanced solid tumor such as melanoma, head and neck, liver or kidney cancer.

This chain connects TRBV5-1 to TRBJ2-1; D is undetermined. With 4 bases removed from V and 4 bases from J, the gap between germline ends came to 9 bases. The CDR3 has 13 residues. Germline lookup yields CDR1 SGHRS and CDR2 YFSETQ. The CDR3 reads CASSLPPYNEQFF. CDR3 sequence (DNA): TGCGCCAGCAGCCTCCCGCCTTACAATGAGCAGTTCTTC.

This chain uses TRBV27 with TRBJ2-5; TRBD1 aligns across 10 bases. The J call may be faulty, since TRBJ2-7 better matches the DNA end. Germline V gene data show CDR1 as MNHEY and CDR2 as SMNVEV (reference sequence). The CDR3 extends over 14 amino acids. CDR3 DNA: TGTGCCAGCAGTTTAGGGACAGGGGTTTACGAGCAGTACTTC. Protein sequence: CASSLGTGVYEQYF.

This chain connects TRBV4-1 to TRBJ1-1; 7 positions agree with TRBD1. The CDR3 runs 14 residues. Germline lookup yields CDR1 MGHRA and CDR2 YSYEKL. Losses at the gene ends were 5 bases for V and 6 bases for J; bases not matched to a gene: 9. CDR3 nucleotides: TGCGCCAGCAGCGTAACAGGGGAGGGGGCTGAAGCTTTCTTT. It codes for CASSVTGEGAEAFF.

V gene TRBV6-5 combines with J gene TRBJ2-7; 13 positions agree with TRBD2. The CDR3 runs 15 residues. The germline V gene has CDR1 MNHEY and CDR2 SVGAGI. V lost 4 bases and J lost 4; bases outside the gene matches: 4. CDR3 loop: CASSSGTSGTYEQYF. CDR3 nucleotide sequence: TGTGCCAGCAGTTCCGGGACTAGCGGGACTTACGAGCAGTACTTC.

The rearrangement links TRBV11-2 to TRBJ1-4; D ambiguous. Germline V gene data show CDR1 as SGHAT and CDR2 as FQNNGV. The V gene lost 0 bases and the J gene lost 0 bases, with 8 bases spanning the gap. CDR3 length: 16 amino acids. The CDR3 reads CASSLDQPATNEKLFF. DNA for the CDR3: TGTGCCAGCAGCTTAGATCAGCCAGCAACTAATGAAAAACTGTTTTTT.

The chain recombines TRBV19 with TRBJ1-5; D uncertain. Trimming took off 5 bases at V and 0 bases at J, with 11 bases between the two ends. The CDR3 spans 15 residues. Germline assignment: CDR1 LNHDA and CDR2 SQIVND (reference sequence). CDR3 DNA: TGTGCCAGTAGTGACCGACTCAATAGCAATCAGCCCCAGCATTTT. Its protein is CASSDRLNSNQPQHF.

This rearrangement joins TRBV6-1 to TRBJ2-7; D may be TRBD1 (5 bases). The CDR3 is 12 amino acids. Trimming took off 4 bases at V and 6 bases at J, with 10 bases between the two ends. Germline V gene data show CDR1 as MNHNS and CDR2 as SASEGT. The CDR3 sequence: CASSGQGVEQYF. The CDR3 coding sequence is TGTGCCAGCAGTGGGCAGGGCGTCGAGCAGTACTTC.

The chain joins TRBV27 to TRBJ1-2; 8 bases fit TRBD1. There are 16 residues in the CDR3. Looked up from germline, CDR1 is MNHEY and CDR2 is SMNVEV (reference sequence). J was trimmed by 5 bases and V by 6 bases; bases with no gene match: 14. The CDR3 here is CASSSARAGGAYGYTF. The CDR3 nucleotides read TGTGCCAGCAGCTCGGCCAGGGCAGGGGGCGCATATGGCTACACCTTC.

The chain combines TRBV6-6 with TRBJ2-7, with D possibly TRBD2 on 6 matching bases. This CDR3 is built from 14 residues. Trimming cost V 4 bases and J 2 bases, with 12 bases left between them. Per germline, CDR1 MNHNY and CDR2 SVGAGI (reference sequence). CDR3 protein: CASSFPGGTYEQYF. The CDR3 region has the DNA TGTGCCAGCAGTTTCCCCGGGGGAACCTACGAGCAGTACTTC.

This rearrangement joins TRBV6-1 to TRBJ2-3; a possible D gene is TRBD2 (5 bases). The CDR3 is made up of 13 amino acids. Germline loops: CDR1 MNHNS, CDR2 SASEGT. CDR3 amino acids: CAVLRTAEDTQYF. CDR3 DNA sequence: TGTGCTGTTCTTAGGACTGCCGAAGATACGCAGTATTTT.

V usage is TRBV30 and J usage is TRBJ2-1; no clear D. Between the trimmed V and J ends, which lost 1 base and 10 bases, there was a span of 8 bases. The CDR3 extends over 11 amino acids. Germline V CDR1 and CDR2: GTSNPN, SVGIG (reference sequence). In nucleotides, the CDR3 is TGTGCCTGGAGTGACTTCACGGAGCAGTTCTTC. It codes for CAWSDFTEQFF.

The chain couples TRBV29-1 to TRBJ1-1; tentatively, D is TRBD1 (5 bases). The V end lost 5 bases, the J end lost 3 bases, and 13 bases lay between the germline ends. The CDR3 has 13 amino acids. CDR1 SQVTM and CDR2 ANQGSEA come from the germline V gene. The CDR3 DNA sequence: TGCAGCGTTCGAATGCAGGGAGACACTGAAGCTTTCTTT. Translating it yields CSVRMQGDTEAFF.

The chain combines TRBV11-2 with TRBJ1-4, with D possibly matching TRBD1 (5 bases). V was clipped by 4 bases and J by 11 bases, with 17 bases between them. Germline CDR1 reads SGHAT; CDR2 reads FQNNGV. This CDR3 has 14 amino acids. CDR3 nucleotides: TGTGCCAGCAGCTCCGTAGGGCAGGGCCAGAAACTGTTTTTT. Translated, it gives CASSSVGQGQKLFF. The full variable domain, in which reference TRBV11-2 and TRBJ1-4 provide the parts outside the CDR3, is EAGVAQSPRYKIIEKRQSVAFWCNPISGHATLYWYQQILGQGPKLLIQFQNNGVVDDSQLPKDRFSAERLKGVDSTLKIQPAKLEDSAVYLCASSSVGQGQKLFFGSGTQLSVL.

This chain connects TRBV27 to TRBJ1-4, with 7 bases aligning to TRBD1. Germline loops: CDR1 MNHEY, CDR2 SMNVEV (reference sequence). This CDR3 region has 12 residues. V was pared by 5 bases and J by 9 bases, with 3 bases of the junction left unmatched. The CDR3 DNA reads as TGTGCCAGCAGTGGGGGACAGAAAAAACTGTTTTTT. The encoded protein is CASSGGQKKLFF.

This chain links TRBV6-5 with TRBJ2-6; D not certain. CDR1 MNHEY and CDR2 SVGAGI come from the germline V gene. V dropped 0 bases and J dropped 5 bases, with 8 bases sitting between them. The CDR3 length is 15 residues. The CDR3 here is CASSYSRVWANVLTF. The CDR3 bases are TGTGCCAGCAGTTACTCTAGGGTCTGGGCCAACGTCCTGACTTTC.

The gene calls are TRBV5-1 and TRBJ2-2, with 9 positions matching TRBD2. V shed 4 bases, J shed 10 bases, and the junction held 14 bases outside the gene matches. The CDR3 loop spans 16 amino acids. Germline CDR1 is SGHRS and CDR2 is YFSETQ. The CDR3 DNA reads TGCGCCAGCAGCATGGGGACTAGCCGAGAACACGAGGAGCTGTTTTTT. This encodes CASSMGTSREHEELFF.

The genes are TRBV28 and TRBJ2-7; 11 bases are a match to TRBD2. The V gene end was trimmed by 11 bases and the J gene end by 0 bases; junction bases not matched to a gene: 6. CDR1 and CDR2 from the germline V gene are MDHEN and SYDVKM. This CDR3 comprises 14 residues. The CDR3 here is CAAIAGGTSYEQYF. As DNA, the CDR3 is TGTGCCGCAATAGCGGGAGGGACCTCCTACGAGCAGTACTTC.

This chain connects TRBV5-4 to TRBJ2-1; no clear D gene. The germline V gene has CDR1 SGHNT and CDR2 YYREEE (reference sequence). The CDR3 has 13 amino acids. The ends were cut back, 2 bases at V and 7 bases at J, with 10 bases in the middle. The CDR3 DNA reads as TGTGCCAGCAGCTTTTTTATCTGGAATGAGCAGTTCTTC. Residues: CASSFFIWNEQFF.

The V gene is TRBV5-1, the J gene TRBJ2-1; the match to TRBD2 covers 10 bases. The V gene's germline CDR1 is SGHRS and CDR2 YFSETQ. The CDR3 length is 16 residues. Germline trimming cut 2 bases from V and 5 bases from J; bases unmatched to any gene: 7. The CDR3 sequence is CASSFGTSEGNNEQFF. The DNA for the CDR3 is TGCGCCAGCAGCTTCGGGACTAGCGAAGGGAACAATGAGCAGTTCTTC.

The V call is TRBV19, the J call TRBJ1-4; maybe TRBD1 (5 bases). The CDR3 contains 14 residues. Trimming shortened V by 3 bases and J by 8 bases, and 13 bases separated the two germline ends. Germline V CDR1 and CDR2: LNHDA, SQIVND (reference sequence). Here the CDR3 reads CASSIVAGREKLFF. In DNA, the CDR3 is TGTGCCAGTAGTATTGTCGCAGGGAGGGAAAAACTGTTTTTT.